This TCR beta chain was captured by sequencing in a study of OX40 agonist ivuxolimab in advanced cancers. Using immunoSEQ multiplex PCR, the repertoire was profiled, and TCRdb retains in-frame clones only, with some absent. The table has around 76,000 clones, 70% to 90% seen once. Germline CDR1 and CDR2: SGHVS and FQNEAQ. V lost 1 base to trimming and J lost 5 bases, with 9 bases between them. The CDR3 spans 14 residues. The rearrangement joins TRBV7-8 to TRBJ1-5; no clear D gene. The sample was CD4+ or CD8+ T cells sorted from blood, taken in a trial of the OX40 agonist ivuxolimab. This clonotype originated in an adult with an advanced solid tumor such as melanoma, head and neck, liver or kidney cancer. The CDR3 sequence: CASSLVGLDQPQHF. CDR3 bases: TGTGCCAGCAGCTTAGTGGGTCTGGATCAGCCCCAGCATTTT.